Presented here are 17 T cell receptor beta chains from one specimen sequenced in a study of blood T cell repertoires in COVID-19. Using immunoSEQ multiplex PCR, the repertoire was profiled, and TCRdb retains in-frame clones only, with some absent. The sample consists of roughly 100,000 clones, 70% to 90% of them appearing once. The specimen was peripheral blood. The source of these receptors is a man aged 50-59 years with COVID-19, enrolled during active disease.

The CDR3 DNA sequence: TGTGCCAGCAGTTGGCGGAGCTCCTACGAGCAGTACTTC. Its protein is CASSWRSSYEQYF. The genes are TRBV27 and TRBJ2-7, with no clear D. V was trimmed by 4 bases and J by 0 bases, leaving 7 bases between them. CDR3 length equals 13 residues. Germline CDR1 reads MNHEY; CDR2 reads SMNVEV (reference sequence).

The rearrangement uses TRBV30 and TRBJ2-1, with D perhaps matching TRBD1 (5 bases). V shed 6 bases and J shed 0 bases, with 12 bases lying between them. This CDR3 is 14 amino acids long. Germline V CDR1 and CDR2: GTSNPN, SVGIG (reference sequence). The CDR3 DNA sequence: TGTGCCTGTCCCAAAGGACACTCCTACAATGAGCAGTTCTTC. Translating gives CACPKGHSYNEQFF.

The chain combines TRBV3-1 (or the pseudogene TRBV3-2) with TRBJ1-2; tentatively, D is TRBD1 (6 bases). V dropped 1 base and J dropped 9 bases, with 15 bases sitting between them. The V gene's germline CDR1 is LGHDT and CDR2 YNNKEL (reference sequence). This CDR3 region has 14 residues. The CDR3 DNA reads TGTGCCAGCAGCCAAGTACTAACAGGGCCGCGCTACACCTTC. It is translated as CASSQVLTGPRYTF.

In its sample, this clone was seen once. The rearrangement uses TRBV30 and TRBJ1-1; no clear D. Germline CDR1 is GTSNPN and CDR2 is SVGIG (reference sequence). The CDR3 spans 15 residues. Trimming removed 4 bases from V and 0 bases from J, with 15 bases in between. The CDR3 DNA reads as TGTGCCTGGAATCAAGGGTCCGGGGTGAACACTGAAGCTTTCTTT. Amino acids: CAWNQGSGVNTEAFF. Supplemented by reference TRBV30 and TRBJ1-1, the full variable domain reads SQTIHQWPATLVQPVGSPLSLECTVEGTSNPNLYWYRQAAGRGLQLLFYSVGIGQISSEVPQNLSASRPQDRQFILSSKKLLLSDSGFYLCAWNQGSGVNTEAFFGQGTRLTVV.

The chain has TRBV5-1 and TRBJ2-7; 7 bases align to TRBD1. V lost 3 bases to trimming and J lost 4 bases; unmatched junction nucleotides: 4. CDR1 and CDR2 from the germline V gene are SGHRS and YFSETQ. The CDR3 is 13 residues long. The CDR3 loop reads CASSSSQGYEQYF. The CDR3 DNA follows: TGCGCCAGCAGCTCCTCACAGGGGTACGAGCAGTACTTC.

V is TRBV2 and J is TRBJ2-7; 7 nucleotides line up with TRBD1. V shed 7 bases, J shed 4 bases, and the junction held 16 bases outside the gene matches. Germline assignment: CDR1 SNHLY and CDR2 FYNNEI. CDR3 length: 16 amino acids. The CDR3 here is CASKGFVAGTDYEQYF. Written as DNA, the CDR3 is TGTGCCAGCAAAGGATTTGTCGCCGGGACAGATTACGAGCAGTACTTC.

The rearrangement links TRBV27 to TRBJ2-7; 9 nucleotides line up with TRBD1. V gave up 6 bases and J gave up 1 base; unmatched junction bases: 4. There are 14 residues in the CDR3. Germline lookup yields CDR1 MNHEY and CDR2 SMNVEV (reference sequence). CDR3 amino acids: CASRPDRGSYEQYF. CDR3 DNA sequence: TGTGCCAGCAGACCGGACAGGGGATCCTACGAGCAGTACTTC.

A single count supports this clone. V usage is TRBV18 and J usage is TRBJ1-3; tentatively, D is TRBD1 (5 bases). CDR3 size: 15 residues. CDR1 and CDR2 from the germline V gene are KGHSH and LQKENI. The V gene lost 8 bases and the J gene lost 4 bases, with 18 bases spanning the gap. The CDR3 DNA sequence: TGTGCCAGCACAGCCGAAGGGGCGTGGGGAAACACCATATATTTT. Encoded protein: CASTAEGAWGNTIYF. Based on the CDR3 plus reference TRBV18 and TRBJ1-3, the full variable domain is NAGVMQNPRHLVRRRGQEARLRCSPMKGHSHVYWYRQLPEEGLKFMVYLQKENIIDESGMPKERFSAEFPKEGPSILRIQQVVRGDSAAYFCASTAEGAWGNTIYFGEGSWLTVV.

The V gene is TRBV19, the J gene TRBJ2-7; 7 bases fit TRBD2. V lost 5 bases and J lost 12; bases outside the gene matches: 10. Germline lookup yields CDR1 LNHDA and CDR2 SQIVND (reference sequence). The CDR3 loop spans 12 amino acids. This chain's CDR3 is CASSGLDREMYF. CDR3 in DNA: TGTGCCAGTAGTGGACTAGACAGAGAAATGTACTTC.

The V gene is TRBV9, the J gene TRBJ1-3; no firm D call. The length of the CDR3 is 14 residues. Germline V CDR1 and CDR2: SGDLS, YYNGEE. The V gene lost 2 bases and the J gene lost 4 bases, with 10 bases spanning the gap. In DNA form, the CDR3 reads TGTGCCAGCAGCGTTGAAGGAGAAGGAAACACCATATATTTT. This codes for CASSVEGEGNTIYF.

The chain is built from TRBV6-5 and TRBJ1-6; D might be TRBD1 (5 bases). CDR3 length: 15 amino acids. The germline V gene encodes CDR1 MNHEY and CDR2 SVGAGI. V shed 4 bases and J shed 8 bases, with 15 bases lying between them. The CDR3 spells CASSSGEGSDSPLHF. As DNA, the CDR3 is TGTGCCAGCAGTTCGGGGGAGGGAAGCGATTCACCCCTCCACTTT.

V gene TRBV5-4 combines with J gene TRBJ2-1; TRBD1 matches at 8 bases. The length of the CDR3 is 15 residues. With 5 bases clipped from V and 0 bases from J, the junction kept 4 bases outside the gene matches. From germline, CDR1 is SGHNT and CDR2 YYREEE (reference sequence). CDR3 in amino acids: CASSSTGGSYNEQFF. Here the CDR3 DNA reads TGTGCCAGCAGTTCCACAGGGGGCTCCTACAATGAGCAGTTCTTC.

The rearrangement links TRBV9 to TRBJ2-3; 7 nucleotides align to TRBD2. Trimming removed 0 bases from V and 2 bases from J; junction bases left unmatched: 6. The CDR3 length is 16 residues. CDR1 and CDR2 (germline): SGDLS, YYNGEE. DNA of the CDR3: TGTGCCAGCAGCGTAGATTGGGGGGGGGACACAGATACGCAGTATTTT. Encoded protein: CASSVDWGGDTDTQYF.

The rearrangement links TRBV9 to TRBJ2-1; 9 nucleotides line up with TRBD2. This CDR3 spans 16 amino acids. V dropped 4 bases and J dropped 4; count of bases not matched to a gene: 9. Per the germline V gene, CDR1 is SGDLS and CDR2 is YYNGEE. CDR3 DNA: TGTGCCAGCAGCCCGGGTCTAGCGGGACTTTACAATGAGCAGTTCTTC. Protein product: CASSPGLAGLYNEQFF.

The chain employs TRBV18 and TRBJ2-2, with TRBD2 matching over 13 bases. The germline CDR1 and CDR2 sequences are KGHSH and LQKENI. CDR3 length: 17 amino acids. V dropped 4 bases and J dropped 0; count of bases not matched to a gene: 2. The CDR3 is CASSLTSGGPNTGELFF. CDR3 nucleotide sequence: TGTGCCAGCTCACTGACTAGCGGGGGGCCGAACACCGGGGAGCTGTTTTTT.

The J gene is TRBJ2-1, the V gene TRBV11-3; 13 nucleotides match TRBD2. This CDR3 has 15 residues. Germline V gene data show CDR1 as SGHNT and CDR2 as YENEEA. J was trimmed by 5 bases and V by 4 bases; bases with no gene match: 2. The DNA of the CDR3 is TGTGCCAGCAGCTCGGGACTAGCGGGGAACAATGAGCAGTTCTTC. The encoded protein is CASSSGLAGNNEQFF.

The chain couples TRBV5-1 to TRBJ1-1; D might be TRBD1 (6 bases). Germline assignment: CDR1 SGHRS and CDR2 YFSETQ. This CDR3 is built from 15 residues. The V gene lost 4 bases and the J gene lost 3 bases, with 16 bases spanning the gap. The CDR3 sequence: CASSRAGTPDTEAFF. For the CDR3, the DNA is TGCGCCAGCAGCAGAGCCGGGACACCAGACACTGAAGCTTTCTTT.